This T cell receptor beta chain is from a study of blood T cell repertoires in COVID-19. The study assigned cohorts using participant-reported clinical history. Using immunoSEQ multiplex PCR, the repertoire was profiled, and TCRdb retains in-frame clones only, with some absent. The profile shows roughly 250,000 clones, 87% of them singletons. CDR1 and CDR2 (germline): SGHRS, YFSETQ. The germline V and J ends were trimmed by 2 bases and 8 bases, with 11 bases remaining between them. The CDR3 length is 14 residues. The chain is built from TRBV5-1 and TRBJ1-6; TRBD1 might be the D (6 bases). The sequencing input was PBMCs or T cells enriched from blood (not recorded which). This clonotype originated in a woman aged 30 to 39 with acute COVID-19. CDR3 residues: CASSLVGQYSPLHF. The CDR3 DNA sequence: TGCGCCAGCAGCTTAGTCGGACAGTATTCACCCCTCCACTTT.